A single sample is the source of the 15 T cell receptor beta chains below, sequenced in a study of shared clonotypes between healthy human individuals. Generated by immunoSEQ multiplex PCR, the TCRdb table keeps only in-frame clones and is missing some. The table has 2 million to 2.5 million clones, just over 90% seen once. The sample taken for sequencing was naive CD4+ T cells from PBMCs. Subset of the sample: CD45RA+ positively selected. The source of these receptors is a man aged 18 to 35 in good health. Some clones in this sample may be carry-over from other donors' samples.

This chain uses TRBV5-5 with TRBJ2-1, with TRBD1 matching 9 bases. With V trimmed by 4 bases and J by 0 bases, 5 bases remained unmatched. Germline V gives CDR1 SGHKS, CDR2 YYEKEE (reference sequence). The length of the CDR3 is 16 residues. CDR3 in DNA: TGTGCCAGCAGCCAAGGGACAGGGAGCTCCTACAATGAGCAGTTCTTC. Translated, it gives CASSQGTGSSYNEQFF.

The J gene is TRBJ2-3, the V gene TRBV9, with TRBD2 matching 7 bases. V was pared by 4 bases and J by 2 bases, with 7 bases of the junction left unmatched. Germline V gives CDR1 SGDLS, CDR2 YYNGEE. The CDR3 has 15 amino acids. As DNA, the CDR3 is TGTGCCAGCAGCTCCCGGGACTATTCCACAGATACGCAGTATTTT. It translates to CASSSRDYSTDTQYF.

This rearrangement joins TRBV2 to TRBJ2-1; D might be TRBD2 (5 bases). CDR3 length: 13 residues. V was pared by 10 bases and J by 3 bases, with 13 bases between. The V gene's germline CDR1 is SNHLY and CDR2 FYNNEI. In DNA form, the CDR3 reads TGTGCCATTTTGACGGCGGGCTACAATGAGCAGTTCTTC. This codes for CAILTAGYNEQFF. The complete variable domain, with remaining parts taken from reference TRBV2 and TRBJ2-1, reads EPEVTQTPSHQVTQMGQEVILRCVPISNHLYFYWYRQILGQKVEFLVSFYNNEISEKSEIFDDQFSVERPDGSNFTLKIRSTKLEDSAMYFCAILTAGYNEQFFGPGTRLTVL.

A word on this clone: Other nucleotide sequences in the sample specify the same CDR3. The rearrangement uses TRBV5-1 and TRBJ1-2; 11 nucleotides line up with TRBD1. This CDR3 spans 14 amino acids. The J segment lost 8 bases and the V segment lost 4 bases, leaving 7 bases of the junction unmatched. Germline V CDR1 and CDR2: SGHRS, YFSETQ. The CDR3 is CASSPGQGAGGYTF. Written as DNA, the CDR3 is TGCGCCAGCAGCCCCGGACAGGGGGCGGGGGGCTACACCTTC.

The CDR3 loop reads CASSLQSQLGQGGTEAFF. In DNA, the CDR3 is TGTGCCAGCAGTTTACAGTCCCAACTTGGGCAGGGTGGAACTGAAGCTTTCTTT. The genes are TRBV27 and TRBJ1-1, with a weak D call TRBD1 (5 bases). Germline V gene lookup returns CDR1 MNHEY and CDR2 SMNVEV (reference sequence). The ends were cut back, 2 bases at V and 5 bases at J, with 24 bases in the middle. This CDR3 comprises 18 residues.

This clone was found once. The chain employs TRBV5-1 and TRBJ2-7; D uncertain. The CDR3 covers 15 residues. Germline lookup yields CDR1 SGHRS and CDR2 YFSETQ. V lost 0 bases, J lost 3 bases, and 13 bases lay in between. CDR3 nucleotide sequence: TGCGCCAGCAGCTTGGCGCCGGAGCTAAGCTACGAGCAGTACTTC. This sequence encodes CASSLAPELSYEQYF.

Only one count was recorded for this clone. CDR3 DNA sequence: TGTGCCAGCAGTGACCGACTGAGCACAGATACGCAGTATTTT. Its translation: CASSDRLSTDTQYF. The V gene is TRBV6-6, the J gene TRBJ2-3; D gene uncertain. The CDR3 spans 14 residues. Germline values: CDR1 MNHNY, CDR2 SVGAGI (reference sequence). Trimming stripped 5 bases from V and 0 bases from J, with 9 bases between.

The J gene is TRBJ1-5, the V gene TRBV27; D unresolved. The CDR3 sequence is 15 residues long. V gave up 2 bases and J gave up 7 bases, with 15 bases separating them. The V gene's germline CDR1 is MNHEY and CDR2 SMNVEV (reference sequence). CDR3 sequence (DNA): TGTGCCAGCAGTTTAATTCGCAGTATAAGACAGCCCCAGCATTTT. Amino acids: CASSLIRSIRQPQHF.

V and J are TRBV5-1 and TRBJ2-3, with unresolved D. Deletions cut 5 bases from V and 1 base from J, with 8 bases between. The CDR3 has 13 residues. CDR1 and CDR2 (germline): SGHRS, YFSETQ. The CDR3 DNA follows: TGCGCCAGCAGTCCAGACGGCACAGATACGCAGTATTTT. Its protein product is CASSPDGTDTQYF.

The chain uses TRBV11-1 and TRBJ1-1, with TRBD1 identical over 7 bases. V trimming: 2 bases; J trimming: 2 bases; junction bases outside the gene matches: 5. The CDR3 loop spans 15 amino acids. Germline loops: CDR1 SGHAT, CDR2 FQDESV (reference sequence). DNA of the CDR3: TGTGCCAGCAGCTTAACGGACAGGACTAACACTGAAGCTTTCTTT. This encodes CASSLTDRTNTEAFF.

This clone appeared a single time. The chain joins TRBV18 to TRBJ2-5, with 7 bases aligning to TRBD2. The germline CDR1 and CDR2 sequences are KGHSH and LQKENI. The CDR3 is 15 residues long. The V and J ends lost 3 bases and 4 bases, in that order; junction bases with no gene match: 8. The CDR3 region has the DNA TGTGCCAGCTCACCGGGAGGGTTTCGTGGAGAGACCCAGTACTTC. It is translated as CASSPGGFRGETQYF.

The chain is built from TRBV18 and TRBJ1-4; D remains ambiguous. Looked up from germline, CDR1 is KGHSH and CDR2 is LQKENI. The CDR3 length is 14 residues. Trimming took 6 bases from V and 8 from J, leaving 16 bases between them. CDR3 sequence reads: CASSPKTKQEKLFF. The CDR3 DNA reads TGTGCCAGCTCCCCAAAGACCAAACAGGAAAAACTGTTTTTT.

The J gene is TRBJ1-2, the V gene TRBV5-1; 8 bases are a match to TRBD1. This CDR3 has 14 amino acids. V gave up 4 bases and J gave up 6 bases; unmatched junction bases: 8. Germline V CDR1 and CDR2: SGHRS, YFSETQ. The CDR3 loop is CASSAQTGANGYTF. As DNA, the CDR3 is TGCGCCAGCAGCGCCCAGACAGGGGCCAATGGCTACACCTTC.

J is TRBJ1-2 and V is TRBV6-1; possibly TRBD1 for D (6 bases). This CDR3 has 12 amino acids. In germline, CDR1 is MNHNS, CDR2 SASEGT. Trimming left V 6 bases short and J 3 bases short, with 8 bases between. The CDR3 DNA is TGTGCCAGCAGCAGGGGAGACTATGGCTACACCTTC. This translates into CASSRGDYGYTF.

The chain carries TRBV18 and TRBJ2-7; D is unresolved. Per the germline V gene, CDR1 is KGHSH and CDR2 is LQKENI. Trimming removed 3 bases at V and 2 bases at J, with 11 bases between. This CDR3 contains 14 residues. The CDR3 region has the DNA TGTGCCAGCTCACCCAGCGCCTTACCCTACGAGCAGTACTTC. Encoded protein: CASSPSALPYEQYF.